One sample yielded the 2 T cell receptor beta chains listed below, sequenced in a study of blood T cell repertoires in COVID-19. Measured with immunoSEQ multiplex PCR; TCRdb has only the in-frame clones, and not every one. Of fewer than 250,000 clones listed, about 85% were seen once; the top ten hold about 1%. Sequencing used peripheral blood. The receptors originated from a man aged 40-50 years with acute or convalescent COVID-19.

The chain couples TRBV19 to TRBJ1-3; D unresolved. The V gene lost 7 bases and the J gene lost 4 bases, with 23 bases spanning the gap. CDR3 length equals 17 residues. Germline V lookup: CDR1 LNHDA, CDR2 SQIVND (reference sequence). The CDR3 sequence is CASITTATALRGNTIYF. In nucleotides, the CDR3 is TGTGCCAGTATAACTACTGCTACGGCCCTGCGCGGAAACACCATATATTTT.

The CDR3 DNA sequence: TGTGCCAGCAGTGACACAGGGATCGGGCAGTACTTC. It encodes CASSDTGIGQYF. The rearrangement joins TRBV6-1 to TRBJ2-7; a possible D gene is TRBD1 (6 bases). The V end lost 3 bases, the J end lost 9 bases, and 12 bases lay between the germline ends. The CDR3 is 12 amino acids. The germline CDR1 and CDR2 sequences are MNHNS and SASEGT.